This TCR beta chain was identified in a study of cytomegalovirus exposure and HLA in healthy donors. This PCR relied on a set of 60 Vbeta primers and 13 Jbeta primers. The assay was immunoSEQ multiplex PCR, and TCRdb's table has in-frame clones only and misses some. The top ten hold around 6.9% of the sample, which has 99,000 or so clones, around 80% seen once. The CDR3 is 15 residues long. Germline trimming cut 3 bases from V and 10 bases from J; bases unmatched to any gene: 6. CDR1 and CDR2 (germline): SGHAT, FQNNGV. Notes on the study in general: A later analysis linked around 15,000 TCR beta sequences to HLA alleles at 0.05 false discovery rate. Most of the TCR beta V segments (in an earlier analysis) were productive either about 87% or about 30% of the time. Analyses of presence/absence relied on an assumption of roughly uniform sequencing depth across donors. For TCR beta chains, V- and J-gene trimming was later linked to a missense DCLRE1C variant.

For this clone: Its antigen is still unknown.

V gene TRBV11-2 combines with J gene TRBJ2-1; 13 bases agree with TRBD2. The receptor comes from a man aged 25 to 40 in good health and CMV-seropositive. Sequencing input: PBMCs. CDR3 in DNA: TGTGCCAGCAGCTTCGTCCCGGGACTAGCGGGGGAGCAGTTCTTC. Translating it yields CASSFVPGLAGEQFF.